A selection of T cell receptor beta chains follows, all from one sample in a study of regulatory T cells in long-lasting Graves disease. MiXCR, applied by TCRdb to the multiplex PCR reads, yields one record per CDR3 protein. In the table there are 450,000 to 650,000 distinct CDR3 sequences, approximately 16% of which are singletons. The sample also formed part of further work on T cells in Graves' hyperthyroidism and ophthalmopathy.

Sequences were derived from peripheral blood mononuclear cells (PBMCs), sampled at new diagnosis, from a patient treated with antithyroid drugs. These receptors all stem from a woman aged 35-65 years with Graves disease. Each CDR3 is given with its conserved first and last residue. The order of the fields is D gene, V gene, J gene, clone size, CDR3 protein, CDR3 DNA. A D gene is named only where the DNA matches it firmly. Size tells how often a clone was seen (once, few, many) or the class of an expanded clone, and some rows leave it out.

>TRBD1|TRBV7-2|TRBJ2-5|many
CASSPGQGRGETQYF
TGTGCCAGCAGCCCCGGACAGGGTAGGGGAGAGACCCAGTACTTC
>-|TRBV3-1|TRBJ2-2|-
CASSPWGGPNTGELFF
TGTGCCAGCAGCCCGTGGGGGGGCCCGAACACCGGGGAGCTGTTTTTT
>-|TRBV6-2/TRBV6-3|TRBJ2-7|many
CASSKELPYEQYF
TGTGCCAGCAGTAAGGAGCTCCCCTACGAGCAGTACTTC
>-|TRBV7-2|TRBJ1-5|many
CASSFSGQGSQPQHF
TGTGCCAGCAGCTTTAGCGGGCAGGGCAGTCAGCCCCAGCATTTT
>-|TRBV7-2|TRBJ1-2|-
CASSLAFTAGGYTF
TGTGCCAGCAGCTTAGCTTTCACAGCCGGGGGCTACACCTTC
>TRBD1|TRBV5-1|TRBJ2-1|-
CASSLGPGQGVEQFF
TGCGCCAGCAGCTTGGGCCCGGGACAGGGGGTTGAGCAGTTCTTC
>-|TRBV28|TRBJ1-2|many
CASRIPGRANYGYTF
TGTGCCAGCAGGATCCCGGGCAGAGCTAACTATGGCTACACCTTC
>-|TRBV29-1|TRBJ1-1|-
CSVETAERGSGAFF
TGCAGCGTTGAAACCGCGGAGAGGGGGTCGGGAGCTTTCTTT
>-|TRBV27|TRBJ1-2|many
CASSSPGLNYGYTF
TGTGCCAGCAGTTCGCCGGGACTGAACTATGGCTACACCTTC
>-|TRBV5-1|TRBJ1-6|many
CASSLTGGLDSPLHF
TGCGCCAGCAGCCTGACAGGAGGCCTAGATTCACCCCTCCACTTT
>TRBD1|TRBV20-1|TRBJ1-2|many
CSAGTENYGYTF
TGCAGTGCTGGGACAGAGAACTATGGCTACACCTTC
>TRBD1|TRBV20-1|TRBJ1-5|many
CSASGTEVLYSNQPQHF
TGCAGTGCTTCCGGGACAGAGGTCCTCTATAGCAATCAGCCCCAGCATTTT
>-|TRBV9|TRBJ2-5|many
CASSVDGETQYF
TGTGCCAGCAGCGTAGATGGGGAGACCCAGTACTTC
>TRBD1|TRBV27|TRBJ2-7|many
CASSWDRTYSYEQYF
TGTGCCAGCAGCTGGGACAGGACATATTCCTACGAGCAGTACTTC
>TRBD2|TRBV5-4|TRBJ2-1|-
CASSPEASGGNEQFF
TGTGCCAGTTCCCCGGAGGCTAGCGGGGGTAATGAGCAGTTCTTC
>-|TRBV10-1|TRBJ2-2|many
CASSEQAVDTGELFF
TGCGCCAGCAGTGAACAGGCGGTTGACACCGGGGAGCTGTTTTTT
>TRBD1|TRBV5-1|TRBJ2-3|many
CASSLDRGSTDTQYF
TGTGCCAGCAGCTTGGACAGGGGTAGCACAGATACGCAGTATTTT
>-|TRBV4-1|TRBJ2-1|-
CASSQVAGPNEQFF
TGCGCCAGCAGCCAAGTTGCGGGGCCGAATGAGCAGTTCTTC
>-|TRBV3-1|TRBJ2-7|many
CASSQGVAATYEQYF
TGTGCCAGCAGCCAAGGAGTTGCGGCAACCTACGAGCAGTACTTC
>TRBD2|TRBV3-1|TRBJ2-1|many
CASSPPGGGPSSYNEQFF
TGTGCCAGCAGCCCCCCCGGGGGAGGGCCAAGCTCCTACAATGAGCAGTTCTTC
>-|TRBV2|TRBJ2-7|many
CASSVTSNEQYF
TGTGCCAGCAGTGTGACAAGCAACGAGCAGTACTTC
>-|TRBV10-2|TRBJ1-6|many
CASTPGVTGSPLHF
TGCGCCAGCACGCCAGGGGTTACGGGTTCACCCCTCCACTTT
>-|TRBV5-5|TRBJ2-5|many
CASSLDGGQETQYF
TGTGCCAGCAGCTTGGATGGAGGCCAAGAGACCCAGTACTTC
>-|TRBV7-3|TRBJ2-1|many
CASSLWEQDEQFF
TGTGCCAGCAGCTTATGGGAGCAGGATGAGCAGTTCTTC
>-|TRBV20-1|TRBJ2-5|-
CSARTEETQYF
TGCAGTGCTAGAACTGAAGAGACCCAGTACTTC
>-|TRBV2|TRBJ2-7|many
CASSPGESYEQYF
TGTGCCAGCAGCCCGGGAGAATCCTACGAGCAGTACTTC
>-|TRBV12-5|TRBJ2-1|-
CASGLVGGPNNEQFF
TGTGCTAGTGGTTTGGTGGGGGGACCCAACAATGAGCAGTTCTTC
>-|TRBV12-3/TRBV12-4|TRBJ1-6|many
CASSSRDLNSPLHF
TGTGCCAGCAGTTCCCGGGACCTTAATTCACCCCTCCACTTT
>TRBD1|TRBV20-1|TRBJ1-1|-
CSARAQGAPTEAFF
TGCAGTGCTAGAGCACAGGGGGCGCCGACTGAAGCTTTCTTT
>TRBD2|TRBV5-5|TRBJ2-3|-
CASSSRLAATDTQYF
TGTGCCAGCAGCTCCCGACTAGCCGCAACAGATACGCAGTATTTT
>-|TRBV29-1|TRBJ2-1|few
CSVGFPYNEQFF
TGCAGCGTTGGTTTCCCCTACAATGAGCAGTTCTTC
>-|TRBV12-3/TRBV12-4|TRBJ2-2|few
CASRTGLQGDTGELFF
TGTGCCAGCAGGACAGGACTGCAAGGAGACACCGGGGAGCTGTTTTTT
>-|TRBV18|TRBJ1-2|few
CASSQATGKTNYGYTF
TGTGCCAGCTCCCAAGCTACAGGGAAGACTAACTATGGCTACACCTTC
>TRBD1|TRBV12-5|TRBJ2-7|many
CAETCGTGEYEQYF
TGTGCTGAAACCTGCGGGACAGGGGAATACGAGCAGTACTTC
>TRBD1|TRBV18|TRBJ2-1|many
CASSPRDRVGNEQFF
TGTGCCAGCTCACCACGGGACAGGGTTGGGAATGAGCAGTTCTTC
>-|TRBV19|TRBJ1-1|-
CASRLRDTLSTEAFF
TGTGCCAGTAGACTAAGGGACACCCTAAGCACTGAAGCTTTCTTT
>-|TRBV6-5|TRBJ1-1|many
CASSYQGRPALSTEAFF
TGTGCCAGCAGTTACCAAGGACGTCCCGCCCTTAGCACTGAAGCTTTCTTT
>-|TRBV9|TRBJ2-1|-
CASSVAAASYNEQFF
TGTGCCAGCAGCGTGGCCGCGGCTTCCTACAATGAGCAGTTCTTC
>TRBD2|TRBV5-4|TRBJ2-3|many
CASSFQRGRNTDTQYF
TGTGCCAGCAGCTTCCAGCGGGGGCGGAACACAGATACGCAGTATTTT
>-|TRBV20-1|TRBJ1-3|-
CSARDWASKPSGNTIYF
TGCAGTGCTAGAGATTGGGCCTCTAAACCCTCTGGAAACACCATATATTTT
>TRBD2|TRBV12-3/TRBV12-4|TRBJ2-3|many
CASSGDYTRDTQYF
TGTGCCAGCAGTGGGGACTACACCCGAGATACGCAGTATTTT
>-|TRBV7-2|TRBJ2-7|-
CASSLYPGPYEQYF
TGTGCCAGCAGCTTATATCCAGGGCCCTACGAGCAGTACTTC
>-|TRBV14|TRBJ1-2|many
CASSRAGNYGYTF
TGTGCCAGCAGCCGGGCGGGGAACTATGGCTACACCTTC
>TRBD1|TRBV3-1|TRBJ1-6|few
CAGSPGTGRNSPLHF
TGTGCCGGCAGTCCCGGGACAGGGCGTAATTCACCCCTCCACTTT
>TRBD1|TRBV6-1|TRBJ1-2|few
CASRERAGGYLMEGYTF
TGTGCCAGCAGGGAAAGGGCAGGGGGCTATTTGATGGAGGGCTACACCTTC
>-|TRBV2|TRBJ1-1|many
CASSELGLNTEAFF
TGTGCCAGCAGTGAGCTGGGGTTGAACACTGAAGCTTTCTTT
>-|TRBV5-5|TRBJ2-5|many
CASSSQLGVQETQYF
TGTGCCAGCAGCTCACAGTTGGGGGTCCAAGAGACCCAGTACTTC
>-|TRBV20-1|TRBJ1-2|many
CSASRETGNYGYTF
TGCAGTGCTTCACGAGAGACAGGCAACTATGGCTACACCTTC
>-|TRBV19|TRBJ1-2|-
CASSDAEGPDYGYTF
TGTGCCAGTAGTGATGCAGAGGGTCCCGACTATGGCTACACCTTC